The source of this T cell receptor (beta chain) is a study of beta chain features in type 1 diabetes. Study-level points and caveats: Shorter TCRB CDR3s, moderately but significantly so, marked every one of the four CD4+ subsets in Type 1 diabetes patients.

Comment on this clone: Its matching antigen is unknown.

The CDR3 consists of 15 residues. V was pared by 5 bases and J by 3 bases, with 8 bases of the junction left unmatched. Germline-derived CDR1 and CDR2 are MNHEY and SVGAGI. The study reverse transcribed the entire isolated RNA, so it sequenced expressed TCRB transcripts. The method was immunoSEQ multiplex PCR; TCRdb's version includes in-frame clones alone and lacks a portion of them. The sample lists 300,000 to 400,000 clones; about 12% were seen once. This clonotype was obtained from a man aged 18 to 35 in good health. Sequencing input: naive CD4+ T cells from blood. The chain recombines TRBV6-5 with TRBJ2-7; 9 bases map to TRBD1. CDR3 in amino acids: CASSRSGTGIYEQYF. The CDR3, as DNA: TGTGCCAGCAGTCGTTCCGGGACAGGGATCTACGAGCAGTACTTC.